The clone carrying this T cell receptor beta chain appeared many times. Its specificity is unknown. Amplified regions were TCR beta CDR3 sequences from RNA transcripts. In the first-round RT-PCR of the TCR CDR3, the HTBI primer set was used. TCRdb fed the multiplex PCR reads into MiXCR, producing one record per CDR3 protein. The repertoire includes about 400,000 distinct CDR3 sequences, approximately 15% of them detected once, and 32% sits in the top ten. This sample is drawn from a study of T cells in Graves' hyperthyroidism and ophthalmopathy. Points from the study as a whole: It was a median around 6 months before onset that the model predicted ophthalmopathy.

Patients having uncontrolled infection, another autoimmune disease, pregnancy or lactation were not included. The sample comprised blood. This clonotype originated in a woman in her twenties or thirties with Graves' hyperthyroidism.

CDR3: CASSSTGSYSNQPQHF. The CDR3 nucleotides read TGTGCCAGCAGCTCGACAGGCAGTTATAGCAATCAGCCCCAGCATTTT. This chain joins TRBV27 and TRBJ1-5; weak D call: TRBD1 (6 bases). There are 16 residues in the CDR3. Germline-derived CDR1 and CDR2 are MNHEY and SMNVEV (reference sequence). Trimming took 6 bases from V and 0 from J, leaving 15 bases between them.